This T cell receptor (beta chain) was sequenced for a study of CD8 T cells in Susac syndrome. The authors sequenced TCR beta from blood CD8+ and CD4+ T cells. Healthy donors, matched for age and sex, constituted the control group. The CDR3 runs to 14 residues. CDR1 is GTSNPN, CDR2 SVGIG, per germline (reference sequence). Trimming cost V 0 bases and J 5 bases, with 13 bases left between them. Random-hexamer reverse transcription was applied to roughly 0.45 to 1 ug RNA. Multiplex immunoSEQ PCR targeted 54 Vbeta and 13 Jbeta TCR beta segments. TCRdb analysed the immunoSEQ multiplex PCR reads with MiXCR anew, one entry per CDR3 protein. The sample has around 190,000 distinct CDR3 sequences; about 94% are singletons.

The source of this sequence is a human donor in good health. V and J are TRBV30 and TRBJ2-5, with TRBD2 as a possible D gene (6 bases). Material for sequencing was CD4+ T cells from PBMCs. This CDR3 is CAWSVRSREETQYF. CDR3 DNA sequence: TGTGCCTGGAGTGTACGCTCCCGGGAGGAGACCCAGTACTTC. Variable domain in full (rest from reference TRBV30 and TRBJ2-5): SQTIHQWPATLVQPVGSPLSLECTVEGTSNPNLYWYRQAAGRGLQLLFYSVGIGQISSEVPQNLSASRPQDRQFILSSKKLLLSDSGFYLCAWSVRSREETQYFGPGTRLLVL.